This record covers a single T cell receptor (beta chain). Its antigen target is currently unknown. No base quality information exists; no much larger clone differs at one position. This sample was taken from a study of blood T cell repertoires in COVID-19 (TCRdb year 2020). For the wider study: Samples from collaborators originated in the United States, Italy and Spain and spanned both the acute and convalescent phases of COVID-19. The prospective study material was composed of cDNA or gDNA derived from T cells, B-cell-depleted T cells, or PBMCs. Deeply sampled blood TCRbeta repertoires from subjects exposed to, actively infected with, or recovered from COVID-19 were included in the dataset. The repertoires were released in a freely available public database intended as a resource for research on the immune response to SARS-CoV-2. The samples were drawn from the first 160 participants of the ongoing ImmuneRACE study and from under 1,500 subjects provided by 6 global collaborators. A de-identified subject ID, COVID-19 status, age in years and sex were almost always included in the sample metadata. HLA class I and class II types, where available, came from metadata supplied by the sample provider rather than from assay-based typing.

The germline V gene (reference sequence) sets CDR1 to GTSNPN and CDR2 to SVGIG. The germline ends are 17 bases apart after V is trimmed by 4 bases and J by 3 bases. From cysteine to phenylalanine, the CDR3 is 15 amino acids long. The retained sequence is limited to the CDR3, 45 bases, with the frame set at the first base. TCRbeta CDR3 regions were amplified from genomic DNA using the immunoSEQ Assay, a bias-controlled multiplex PCR. The paper's processing steps were these. Nucleated cell counts per sample were estimated from amplification of reference gene primers within the assay. To quantify the absolute abundance of each unique TCRbeta CDR3 rearrangement, sequence reads were collapsed and filtered. For each sample, productive Simpson clonality was calculated as the square root of Simpson's diversity index across productive rearrangements. TCRdb took over this immuneACCESS table, retaining in-frame rearrangements with V and J assigned. Such tables are incomplete; in checked studies, under half of the missing clones stem from an unresolved V gene, and the remainder is unexplained. V, J and clone size were drawn from that table, and D and trimming were deduced from the DNA. In all, the sample holds roughly 150,000 clones, and more than 80% of those were seen once. The ten largest make up about 3% of the sample.

Paper-wide results and their limitations: The quantity of clinical and demographic metadata differed by source and by participant and was supplied without curation.

Whole blood was collected in K2EDTA tubes by collaborating institutions according to the institutions' own protocols. For TCRbeta analysis, collaborator samples were shipped as frozen whole blood, as isolated PBMCs, or as DNA extracted from either sample type. The receptor chain draws on TRBV30 and TRBJ2-3; the D gene is possibly TRBD2, with 5 bases matching. The sequence derives from a man in his sixties with acute or convalescent COVID-19. Material: peripheral blood. This receptor carries the CDR3 CAWKLAGGRTDTQYF. The DNA sequence is TGTGCCTGGAAATTGGCAGGAGGTCGAACAGATACGCAGTATTTT.